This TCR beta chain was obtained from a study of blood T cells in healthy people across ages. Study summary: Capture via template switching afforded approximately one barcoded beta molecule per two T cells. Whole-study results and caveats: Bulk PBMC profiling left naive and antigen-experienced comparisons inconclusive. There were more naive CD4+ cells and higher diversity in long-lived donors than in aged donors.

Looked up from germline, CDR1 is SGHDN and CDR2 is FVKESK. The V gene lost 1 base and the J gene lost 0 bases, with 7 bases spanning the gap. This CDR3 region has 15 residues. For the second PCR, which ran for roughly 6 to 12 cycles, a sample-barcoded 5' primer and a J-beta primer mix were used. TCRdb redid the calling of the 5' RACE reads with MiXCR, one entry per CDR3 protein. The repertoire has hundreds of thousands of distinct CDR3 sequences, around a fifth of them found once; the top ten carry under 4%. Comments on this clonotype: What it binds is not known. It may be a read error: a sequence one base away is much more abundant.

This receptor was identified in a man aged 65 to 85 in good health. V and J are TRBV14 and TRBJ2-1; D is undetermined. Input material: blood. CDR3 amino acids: CASSQGPVSYNEQFF. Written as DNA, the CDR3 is TGTGCCAGCAGCCAAGGTCCTGTCTCCTACAATGAGCAGTTCTTC.